This is a list of T cell receptor beta chains from one sample in a study of cytomegalovirus exposure and HLA in healthy donors. Generated by immunoSEQ multiplex PCR, the TCRdb table keeps only in-frame clones and is missing some. The profile shows under 150,000 clones, approximately 93% of them singletons. The sequenced material came from PBMCs. Receptor source: a man younger than 30 in good health and CMV-seronegative. The CDR3 runs from the conserved cysteine through the conserved F or W. The D gene is left open where the match is weak. Where a row states a size, it is once, few, many or the class of an expanded clone; other rows omit it.

j_gene: TRBJ2-3
abundance: NA
d_gene: NA
v_gene: TRBV2
CDR3aa: CASSKGSIGVTDTQYF
CDR3nt: TGTGCCAGTAGTAAAGGGAGTATAGGAGTAACAGATACGCAGTATTTT

j_gene: TRBJ1-1
abundance: NA
d_gene: NA
v_gene: TRBV6-1
CDR3aa: CASCSLRVYAEAFF
CDR3nt: TGTGCCAGCTGTTCACTGAGGGTGTATGCTGAAGCTTTCTTT

j_gene: TRBJ1-2
abundance: NA
d_gene: TRBD1
v_gene: TRBV5-1
CDR3aa: CASSGLLMDPTGDYGYTF
CDR3nt: TGCGCCAGCTCGGGACTCCTAATGGACCCGACAGGGGACTATGGCTACACCTTC

j_gene: TRBJ1-2
abundance: NA
d_gene: NA
v_gene: TRBV30
CDR3aa: CACNQGNYGYTF
CDR3nt: TGTGCCTGCAATCAGGGGAACTATGGCTACACCTTC

j_gene: TRBJ1-5
abundance: NA
d_gene: NA
v_gene: TRBV18
CDR3aa: CASSEGGSWPQHF
CDR3nt: TGTGCCAGCTCAGAGGGTGGGTCGTGGCCCCAGCATTTT

j_gene: TRBJ2-5
abundance: NA
d_gene: NA
v_gene: TRBV21-1
CDR3aa: CASNRGTSGLGETQYF
CDR3nt: TGTGCCAGCAATCGCGGGACTAGCGGGTTAGGGGAGACCCAGTACTTC

j_gene: TRBJ2-5
abundance: NA
d_gene: NA
v_gene: TRBV11-3
CDR3aa: CASSLDLVAQETQYF
CDR3nt: TGTGCCAGCAGCTTAGATCTCGTAGCCCAAGAGACCCAGTACTTC

j_gene: TRBJ2-5
abundance: NA
d_gene: NA
v_gene: TRBV6-5
CDR3aa: CASSYPDQETQYF
CDR3nt: TGTGCCAGCAGTTACCCGGACCAAGAGACCCAGTACTTC

j_gene: TRBJ1-5
abundance: NA
d_gene: NA
v_gene: TRBV18
CDR3aa: CASSPNQGNQPQHF
CDR3nt: TGTGCCAGCTCACCCAACCAGGGGAATCAGCCCCAGCATTTT

j_gene: TRBJ1-1
abundance: NA
d_gene: NA
v_gene: TRBV7-8
CDR3aa: CASSLPAGSTEAFF
CDR3nt: TGTGCCAGCAGCTTACCCGCGGGCAGCACTGAAGCTTTCTTT

j_gene: TRBJ2-7
abundance: NA
d_gene: NA
v_gene: TRBV2
CDR3aa: CASSEARSSYEQYF
CDR3nt: TGTGCCAGCAGTGAAGCGAGAAGCTCCTACGAGCAGTACTTC

j_gene: TRBJ1-2
abundance: few
d_gene: TRBD1
v_gene: TRBV29-1
CDR3aa: CSVAQGGDGYTF
CDR3nt: TGCAGCGTTGCACAGGGGGGCGATGGCTACACCTTC

j_gene: TRBJ1-2
abundance: NA
d_gene: NA
v_gene: TRBV2
CDR3aa: CASVRNTGGYGYTF
CDR3nt: TGTGCCAGCGTCAGAAACACCGGCGGCTATGGCTACACCTTC

j_gene: TRBJ1-5
abundance: NA
d_gene: NA
v_gene: TRBV4-1
CDR3aa: CASSQEGAAYSNQPQHF
CDR3nt: TGCGCCAGCAGCCAAGAAGGGGCAGCGTATAGCAATCAGCCCCAGCATTTT

j_gene: TRBJ2-5
abundance: NA
d_gene: TRBD2
v_gene: TRBV30
CDR3aa: CASSPGLAGGRETQYF
CDR3nt: TGTGCCTCCTCTCCGGGACTAGCGGGAGGAAGGGAGACCCAGTACTTC

j_gene: TRBJ1-4
abundance: NA
d_gene: NA
v_gene: TRBV9
CDR3aa: CASSAEVANEKLFF
CDR3nt: TGTGCCAGCAGCGCTGAGGTGGCTAATGAAAAACTGTTTTTT

j_gene: TRBJ1-1
abundance: NA
d_gene: NA
v_gene: TRBV30
CDR3aa: CAWSVLGYLGTEAFF
CDR3nt: TGTGCCTGGAGTGTACTAGGGTATCTGGGCACTGAAGCTTTCTTT

j_gene: TRBJ1-2
abundance: NA
d_gene: NA
v_gene: TRBV18
CDR3aa: CASSPLIGGYGYTF
CDR3nt: TGTGCCAGCTCACCACTAATTGGCGGCTATGGCTACACCTTC

j_gene: TRBJ1-2
abundance: NA
d_gene: NA
v_gene: TRBV9
CDR3aa: CASSVDGGALNYGYTF
CDR3nt: TGTGCCAGCAGCGTAGATGGAGGGGCTCTTAACTATGGCTACACCTTC

j_gene: TRBJ2-5
abundance: NA
d_gene: TRBD1
v_gene: TRBV11-2
CDR3aa: CASSRHRGRGETQYF
CDR3nt: TGTGCCAGCAGCCGGCACAGGGGGCGGGGGGAGACCCAGTACTTC

j_gene: TRBJ2-5
abundance: once
d_gene: NA
v_gene: TRBV27
CDR3aa: CASSQRGGVRQGAQETQYF
CDR3nt: TGTGCCAGCAGCCAACGAGGGGGGGTTCGGCAGGGGGCGCAAGAGACCCAGTACTTC

j_gene: TRBJ2-5
abundance: once
d_gene: NA
v_gene: TRBV6-5
CDR3aa: CASSSPVIETQYF
CDR3nt: TGTGCCAGCTCATCTCCGGTAATTGAGACCCAGTACTTC

j_gene: TRBJ1-5
abundance: NA
d_gene: TRBD1
v_gene: TRBV11-3
CDR3aa: CASSLDLGTGIILSNQPQHF
CDR3nt: TGTGCCAGCAGCTTAGATCTAGGGACAGGGATCATCCTTAGCAATCAGCCCCAGCATTTT

j_gene: TRBJ2-7
abundance: NA
d_gene: TRBD1
v_gene: TRBV27
CDR3aa: CAAATGGGYEQYF
CDR3nt: TGTGCCGCTGCGACAGGGGGTGGCTACGAGCAGTACTTC

j_gene: TRBJ2-1
abundance: NA
d_gene: TRBD2
v_gene: TRBV10-3
CDR3aa: CAISLAGGSNEQFF
CDR3nt: TGTGCCATCAGTTTAGCGGGAGGGTCCAATGAGCAGTTCTTC

j_gene: TRBJ1-4
abundance: NA
d_gene: NA
v_gene: TRBV18
CDR3aa: CASSPAADEKLFF
CDR3nt: TGTGCCAGCTCCCCCGCCGCGGATGAAAAACTGTTTTTT

j_gene: TRBJ2-7
abundance: NA
d_gene: TRBD1
v_gene: TRBV6-1
CDR3aa: CASSEDPPVTGRPYEQYF
CDR3nt: TGTGCCAGCAGTGAAGACCCCCCAGTGACAGGGCGGCCCTACGAGCAGTACTTC

j_gene: TRBJ2-7
abundance: NA
d_gene: TRBD1
v_gene: TRBV6-5
CDR3aa: CATRQGASGEQYF
CDR3nt: TGTGCCACCAGACAGGGGGCTTCTGGCGAGCAGTACTTC

j_gene: TRBJ1-5
abundance: NA
d_gene: NA
v_gene: TRBV19
CDR3aa: CASSISGGNQPQHF
CDR3nt: TGTGCCAGTAGTATCTCCGGGGGCAATCAGCCCCAGCATTTT

j_gene: TRBJ2-1
abundance: NA
d_gene: NA
v_gene: TRBV21-1
CDR3aa: CASSNGPGGRIYNEQFF
CDR3nt: TGTGCCAGCAGCAACGGCCCAGGGGGGAGAATCTACAATGAGCAGTTCTTC

j_gene: TRBJ1-6
abundance: NA
d_gene: TRBD1
v_gene: TRBV7-8
CDR3aa: CASSPTGKSNSPLHF
CDR3nt: TGTGCCAGCAGTCCGACAGGGAAGAGTAATTCACCCCTCCACTTT

j_gene: TRBJ2-7
abundance: NA
d_gene: TRBD2
v_gene: TRBV27
CDR3aa: CASSWRGSYEQYF
CDR3nt: TGTGCCAGCTCTTGGCGGGGGTCCTACGAGCAGTACTTC

j_gene: TRBJ1-3
abundance: NA
d_gene: TRBD1
v_gene: TRBV27
CDR3aa: CASSLGRGHGNTIYF
CDR3nt: TGTGCCAGCAGTTTAGGCAGGGGGCATGGAAACACCATATATTTT

j_gene: TRBJ2-3
abundance: NA
d_gene: NA
v_gene: TRBV29-1
CDR3aa: CSVPRERTRTDTQYF
CDR3nt: TGCAGCGTTCCCCGGGAGAGAACCCGCACAGATACGCAGTATTTT

j_gene: TRBJ2-1
abundance: NA
d_gene: NA
v_gene: TRBV6-4
CDR3aa: CASSEGTRFNEQFF
CDR3nt: TGTGCCAGCAGTGAAGGGACTCGTTTCAATGAGCAGTTCTTC

j_gene: TRBJ2-7
abundance: NA
d_gene: TRBD2
v_gene: TRBV29-1
CDR3aa: CSVVHRGAYEQYF
CDR3nt: TGCAGCGTTGTTCACCGGGGGGCCTACGAGCAGTACTTC

j_gene: TRBJ1-6
abundance: NA
d_gene: TRBD1
v_gene: TRBV7-2
CDR3aa: CASSLEAGGAYSPLHF
CDR3nt: TGTGCCAGCAGCTTAGAGGCAGGGGGCGCTTATTCACCCCTCCACTTT

j_gene: TRBJ1-1
abundance: few
d_gene: TRBD1
v_gene: TRBV5-1
CDR3aa: CASSPLPQTGLNTEAFF
CDR3nt: TGCGCCAGCAGCCCACTCCCCCAGACAGGGCTGAACACTGAAGCTTTCTTT

j_gene: TRBJ2-7
abundance: NA
d_gene: NA
v_gene: TRBV1
CDR3aa: CTSSLSSGVFLPYEQYF
CDR3nt: TGCACCAGCAGCCTATCAAGCGGGGTCTTCCTCCCCTACGAGCAGTACTTC

j_gene: TRBJ2-1
abundance: NA
d_gene: NA
v_gene: TRBV7-3
CDR3aa: CASSLLSHSLAESNEQFF
CDR3nt: TGTGCCAGCAGCTTACTTTCTCATTCGTTGGCGGAGTCGAATGAGCAGTTCTTC

j_gene: TRBJ2-5
abundance: NA
d_gene: TRBD1
v_gene: TRBV7-2
CDR3aa: CASTSGDRGQETQYF
CDR3nt: TGTGCCAGCACCTCCGGGGACAGGGGACAAGAGACCCAGTACTTC

j_gene: TRBJ1-2
abundance: NA
d_gene: NA
v_gene: TRBV9
CDR3aa: CASSVDRNYGYTF
CDR3nt: TGTGCCAGCAGCGTCGACAGAAACTATGGCTACACCTTC

j_gene: TRBJ2-1
abundance: NA
d_gene: TRBD2
v_gene: TRBV4-2
CDR3aa: CASSQARLAGYNEQFF
CDR3nt: TGTGCCAGCAGCCAAGCTCGACTAGCGGGGTACAATGAGCAGTTCTTC

j_gene: TRBJ2-7
abundance: NA
d_gene: NA
v_gene: TRBV6-1
CDR3aa: CASSEGEGRGNYEQYF
CDR3nt: TGTGCCAGCAGTGAAGGCGAAGGCAGAGGAAACTACGAGCAGTACTTC

j_gene: TRBJ1-4
abundance: NA
d_gene: TRBD1
v_gene: TRBV28
CDR3aa: CASSLPDRENEKLFF
CDR3nt: TGTGCCAGCAGTTTACCGGACAGGGAGAATGAAAAACTGTTTTTT

j_gene: TRBJ2-1
abundance: once
d_gene: NA
v_gene: TRBV9
CDR3aa: CASQGAANEQFF
CDR3nt: TGTGCCAGCCAAGGCGCGGCCAATGAGCAGTTCTTC

j_gene: TRBJ2-7
abundance: few
d_gene: NA
v_gene: TRBV18
CDR3aa: CASRDTRTYEQYF
CDR3nt: TGTGCCAGCCGGGACACAAGGACCTACGAGCAGTACTTC

j_gene: TRBJ1-5
abundance: NA
d_gene: NA
v_gene: TRBV2
CDR3aa: CASSTSGYSNQPQHF
CDR3nt: TGTGCCAGCAGTACCTCAGGGTATAGCAATCAGCCCCAGCATTTT

j_gene: TRBJ2-1
abundance: NA
d_gene: TRBD1
v_gene: TRBV11-3
CDR3aa: CASSLRQGWYNEQFF
CDR3nt: TGTGCCAGCAGCTTAAGACAGGGTTGGTACAATGAGCAGTTCTTC

j_gene: TRBJ2-5
abundance: few
d_gene: NA
v_gene: TRBV7-2
CDR3aa: CASSLGYREETQYF
CDR3nt: TGTGCCAGCAGCTTAGGTTACAGGGAAGAGACCCAGTACTTC

j_gene: TRBJ2-2
abundance: NA
d_gene: TRBD1
v_gene: TRBV11-2
CDR3aa: CASSWTGEVRELFF
CDR3nt: TGTGCCAGCAGCTGGACAGGGGAGGTTCGGGAGCTGTTTTTT

j_gene: TRBJ2-6
abundance: NA
d_gene: NA
v_gene: TRBV29-1
CDR3aa: CSVGGSFGANVLTF
CDR3nt: TGCAGCGTTGGAGGGAGCTTTGGGGCCAACGTCCTGACTTTC